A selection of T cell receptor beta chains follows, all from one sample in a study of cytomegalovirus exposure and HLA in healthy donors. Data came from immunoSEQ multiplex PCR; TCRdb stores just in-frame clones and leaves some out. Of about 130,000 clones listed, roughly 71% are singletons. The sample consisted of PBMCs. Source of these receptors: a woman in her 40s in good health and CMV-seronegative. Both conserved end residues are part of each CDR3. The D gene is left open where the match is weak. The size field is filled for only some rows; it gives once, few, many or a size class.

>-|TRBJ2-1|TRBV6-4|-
CASSATGTSRNEQFF
TGTGCCAGCAGTGCGACCGGGACTTCCCGCAATGAGCAGTTCTTC
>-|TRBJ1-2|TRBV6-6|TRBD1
CASSYTTGGGYTF
TGTGCCAGCAGTTACACGACAGGGGGTGGCTACACCTTC
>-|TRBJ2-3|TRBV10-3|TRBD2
CAKDRDYLTPDTQYF
TGTGCCAAGGACCGGGACTACCTGACCCCTGATACGCAGTATTTT
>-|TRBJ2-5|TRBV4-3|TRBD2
CASSQDIGVRGGRETQYF
TGCGCCAGCAGCCAAGATATTGGCGTTCGGGGGGGGAGGGAGACCCAGTACTTC
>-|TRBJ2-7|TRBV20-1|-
CSALRSYEQYF
TGCAGTGCCCTCCGGTCCTACGAGCAGTACTTC
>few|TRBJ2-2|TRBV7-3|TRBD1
CASRKDRGDTGELFF
TGTGCCAGCAGAAAGGACAGGGGGGACACCGGGGAGCTGTTTTTT
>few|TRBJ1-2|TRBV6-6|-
CASSAPGFINGYTF
TGTGCCAGCAGCGCTCCGGGATTTATTAATGGCTACACCTTC
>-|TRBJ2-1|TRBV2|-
CASSLQPGGDNEQFF
TGTGCCAGCAGTCTACAACCTGGGGGCGACAATGAGCAGTTCTTC
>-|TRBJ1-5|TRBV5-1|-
CASSPTAAGNQPQHF
TGCGCCAGCAGCCCCACCGCTGCGGGCAATCAGCCCCAGCATTTT
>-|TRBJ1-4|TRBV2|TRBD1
CASSPGTDNEKLFF
TGTGCCAGCAGTCCCGGGACAGATAATGAAAAACTGTTTTTT
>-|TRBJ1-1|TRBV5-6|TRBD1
CASSFPGTGDTEAFF
TGTGCCAGCAGCTTTCCCGGGACAGGGGACACTGAAGCTTTCTTT
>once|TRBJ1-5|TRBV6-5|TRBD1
CASSREQGANQPQHF
TGTGCCAGCAGTCGGGAACAGGGGGCCAATCAGCCCCAGCATTTT
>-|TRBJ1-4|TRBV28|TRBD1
CASSLAGTGGEKLFF
TGTGCCAGCAGTCTGGCCGGGACAGGGGGAGAAAAACTGTTTTTT
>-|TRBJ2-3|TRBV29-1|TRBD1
CSVEPGQGSTDTQYF
TGCAGCGTTGAACCGGGACAGGGAAGCACAGATACGCAGTATTTT
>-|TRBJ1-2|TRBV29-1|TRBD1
CSGGQGEGYTF
TGCAGCGGAGGACAGGGTGAGGGCTACACCTTC
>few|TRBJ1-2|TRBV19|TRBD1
CASSIASPGTGSTKTYGYTF
TGTGCCAGTAGTATAGCCTCCCCAGGGACAGGGTCTACCAAGACCTATGGCTACACCTTC
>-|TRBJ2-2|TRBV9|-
CASSDGTNTGELFF
TGTGCCAGCAGCGACGGTACGAACACCGGGGAGCTGTTTTTT
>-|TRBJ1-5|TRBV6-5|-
CASSYRERQPQHF
TGTGCCAGCAGTTACAGGGAGCGTCAGCCCCAGCATTTT
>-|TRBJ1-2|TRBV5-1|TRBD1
CASSTGTEDGYTF
TGCGCCAGCAGCACCGGGACAGAGGATGGCTACACCTTC
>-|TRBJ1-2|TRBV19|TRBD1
CASNIPGQGTYGYTF
TGTGCCAGTAATATCCCGGGACAGGGGACCTATGGCTACACCTTC
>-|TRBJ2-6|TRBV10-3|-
CAIREEGSGANVLTF
TGTGCCATCAGGGAAGAGGGCTCTGGGGCCAACGTCCTGACTTTC
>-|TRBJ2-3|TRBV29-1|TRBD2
CSVGTSGADTQYF
TGCAGCGTTGGGACTAGCGGCGCAGATACGCAGTATTTT
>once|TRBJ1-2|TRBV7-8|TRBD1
CASSPRTGSGYTF
TGTGCCAGCAGCCCTAGGACAGGTAGCGGCTACACCTTC
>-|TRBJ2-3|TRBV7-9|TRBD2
CSSSLSGGADTQYF
TGTTCCAGCAGCTTGAGCGGGGGGGCAGATACGCAGTATTTT
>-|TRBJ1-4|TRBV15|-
CATSRERPGWNEKLFF
TGTGCCACCAGCAGAGAACGGCCAGGGTGGAATGAAAAACTGTTTTTT
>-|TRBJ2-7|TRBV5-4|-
CASSFRAGAEQYF
TGTGCCAGCAGCTTTAGGGCAGGGGCCGAGCAGTACTTC
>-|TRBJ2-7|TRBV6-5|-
CASNPRRDNYEQYF
TGTGCCAGCAATCCCAGACGGGACAACTACGAGCAGTACTTC
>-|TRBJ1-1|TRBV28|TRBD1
CASSPGGTTLNTEAFF
TGTGCCAGCAGTCCAGGGGGTACAACCTTGAACACTGAAGCTTTCTTT
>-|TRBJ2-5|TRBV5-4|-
CASSPQLDMQETQYF
TGTGCCAGCAGCCCGCAGCTGGACATGCAAGAGACCCAGTACTTC
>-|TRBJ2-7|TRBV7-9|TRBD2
CASSPRLAGGNEQYF
TGTGCCAGCAGCCCCCGACTAGCGGGGGGTAACGAGCAGTACTTC
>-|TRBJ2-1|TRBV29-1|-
CSVGGQYNEQFF
TGCAGCGTAGGTGGACAGTACAATGAGCAGTTCTTC
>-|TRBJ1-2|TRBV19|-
CASSIEDTTNYGYTF
TGTGCCAGTAGTATAGAGGACACCACTAACTATGGCTACACCTTC
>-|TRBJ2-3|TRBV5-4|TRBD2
CASSVGLAIPDTQYF
TGTGCCAGCAGTGTTGGACTAGCTATCCCAGATACGCAGTATTTT
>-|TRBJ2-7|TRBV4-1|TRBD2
CASSQDRERGAYEQYF
TGCGCCAGCAGCCAAGATCGTGAGCGGGGGGCCTACGAGCAGTACTTC
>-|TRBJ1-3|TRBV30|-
CAWDYSAGKYF
TGTGCCTGGGACTATTCGGCGGGGAAGTATTTT
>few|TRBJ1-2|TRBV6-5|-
CASSSGVRGYTF
TGTGCCAGCAGTTCAGGGGTGCGAGGCTACACCTTC
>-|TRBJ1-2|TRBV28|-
CASSSRGYTF
TGTGCCAGCAGTTCGCGTGGCTACACCTTC
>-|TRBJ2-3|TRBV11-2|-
CASSLDGRSDTQYF
TGTGCCAGCAGCTTAGATGGGAGGTCAGATACGCAGTATTTT
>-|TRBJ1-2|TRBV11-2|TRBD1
CASSIPRTGGSYGYTF
TGTGCCAGCAGCATACCGAGGACAGGGGGTAGCTATGGCTACACCTTC
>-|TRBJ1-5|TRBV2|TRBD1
CASSESRTGERPQHF
TGTGCCAGCAGTGAAAGTAGGACAGGGGAACGGCCCCAGCATTTT
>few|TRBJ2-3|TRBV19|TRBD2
CASSTSGGRYRVTDTQYF
TGTGCCAGTAGTACCAGCGGGGGACGTTATCGGGTGACAGATACGCAGTATTTT